These T cell receptor beta chains were read from a single sample in a study of Ad26.COV2.S vaccination and SARS-CoV-2 variants. Clones were read by immunoSEQ multiplex PCR, and TCRdb kept only the in-frame ones, dropping some. The sample comprises 440,000 or so clones, 90% of which are singletons, and more than 3.5% rests with the top ten. This sample comprised peripheral blood, obtained in a trial of Ad26.COV2.S vaccine versus placebo. The source is a person between 18 and 65 years old who received the Ad26.COV2.S COVID-19 vaccine or a placebo. Both conserved end residues are part of each CDR3. The order of the fields is J gene, D gene, V gene, clone size, CDR3 protein, CDR3 DNA. A D gene is named only where the DNA matches it firmly. The size entry is marked missing in some rows and otherwise reads once, few, many or a size class.

j_gene: TRBJ2-7; d_gene: NA; v_gene: TRBV7-8; abundance: NA; CDR3aa: CASTPKVGVYEQYF; CDR3nt: TGTGCCAGCACCCCTAAGGTTGGGGTCTACGAGCAGTACTTC
j_gene: TRBJ1-2; d_gene: TRBD1; v_gene: TRBV10-3; abundance: NA; CDR3aa: CAISDPDRDYGYTF; CDR3nt: TGTGCCATCAGTGATCCTGACAGGGACTATGGCTACACCTTC
j_gene: TRBJ1-5; d_gene: NA; v_gene: TRBV27; abundance: NA; CDR3aa: CASSFTADSNQPQHF; CDR3nt: TGTGCCAGCAGTTTCACAGCCGATAGCAATCAGCCCCAGCATTTT
j_gene: TRBJ2-1; d_gene: TRBD1; v_gene: TRBV5-8; abundance: NA; CDR3aa: CASSLVLRTGDHEQFF; CDR3nt: TGTGCCAGCAGCTTGGTTCTCCGGACAGGGGATCATGAGCAGTTCTTC
j_gene: TRBJ1-1; d_gene: NA; v_gene: TRBV3-1/TRBV3-2; abundance: NA; CDR3aa: CASSQGGLGNTEAFF; CDR3nt: TGTGCCAGCAGCCAAGGAGGTTTGGGGAACACTGAAGCTTTCTTT
j_gene: TRBJ2-3; d_gene: NA; v_gene: TRBV27; abundance: NA; CDR3aa: CASSLSRTDTQYF; CDR3nt: TGTGCCAGCAGTTTATCGAGGACAGATACGCAGTATTTT
j_gene: TRBJ2-5; d_gene: TRBD2; v_gene: TRBV11-3; abundance: once; CDR3aa: CASSSQSLAGGPGETQYF; CDR3nt: TGTGCCAGCAGCTCTCAATCATTAGCGGGAGGGCCGGGGGAGACCCAGTACTTC
j_gene: TRBJ2-5; d_gene: NA; v_gene: TRBV10-3; abundance: NA; CDR3aa: CAISEAGQQETQYF; CDR3nt: TGTGCCATCAGTGAGGCGGGACAGCAAGAGACCCAGTACTTC
j_gene: TRBJ2-7; d_gene: TRBD1; v_gene: TRBV6-2/TRBV6-3; abundance: NA; CDR3aa: CASSYSRGQGIYEQYF; CDR3nt: TGTGCCAGCAGTTATAGTCGGGGACAGGGAATATACGAGCAGTACTTC
j_gene: TRBJ1-2; d_gene: TRBD1; v_gene: TRBV3-1/TRBV3-2; abundance: NA; CDR3aa: CASSHGTGTNYGYTF; CDR3nt: TGTGCCAGCAGCCACGGGACAGGGACCAACTATGGCTACACCTTC
j_gene: TRBJ1-4; d_gene: TRBD1; v_gene: TRBV15; abundance: many; CDR3aa: CATSTDRGVGEKLFF; CDR3nt: TGTGCCACCAGCACCGACAGGGGAGTAGGTGAAAAACTGTTTTTT
j_gene: TRBJ2-2; d_gene: NA; v_gene: TRBV27; abundance: NA; CDR3aa: CASSTGWDGGELFF; CDR3nt: TGTGCCAGCAGTACAGGGTGGGATGGCGGGGAGCTGTTTTTT
j_gene: TRBJ1-2; d_gene: NA; v_gene: TRBV6-5; abundance: NA; CDR3aa: CASSYSRRGDYGYTF; CDR3nt: TGTGCCAGCAGTTACTCGCGGAGGGGAGACTATGGCTACACCTTC
j_gene: TRBJ1-1; d_gene: TRBD1; v_gene: TRBV19; abundance: NA; CDR3aa: CASSLPRTGWMNTEAFF; CDR3nt: TGTGCCAGTAGTTTACCTAGGACAGGGTGGATGAACACTGAAGCTTTCTTT
j_gene: TRBJ2-3; d_gene: NA; v_gene: TRBV2; abundance: NA; CDR3aa: CASGTTDTQYF; CDR3nt: TGTGCCAGCGGGACGACAGATACGCAGTATTTT
j_gene: TRBJ2-3; d_gene: NA; v_gene: TRBV6-5; abundance: NA; CDR3aa: CASRGGRATDTQYF; CDR3nt: TGTGCCAGCAGGGGTGGCAGGGCCACAGATACGCAGTATTTT
j_gene: TRBJ2-7; d_gene: TRBD1; v_gene: TRBV6-5; abundance: NA; CDR3aa: CASMRDRDHEQYF; CDR3nt: TGTGCCAGCATGAGGGACAGGGACCACGAGCAGTACTTC
j_gene: TRBJ2-7; d_gene: TRBD1; v_gene: TRBV19; abundance: few; CDR3aa: CASSPRGREQYF; CDR3nt: TGTGCCAGTAGTCCCAGGGGGCGAGAGCAGTACTTC
j_gene: TRBJ2-2; d_gene: NA; v_gene: TRBV24-1; abundance: NA; CDR3aa: CATSDFNWSTGELFF; CDR3nt: TGTGCCACCAGTGATTTCAATTGGAGCACCGGGGAGCTGTTTTTT
j_gene: TRBJ2-7; d_gene: NA; v_gene: TRBV29-1; abundance: NA; CDR3aa: CSVRTGSHEQYF; CDR3nt: TGCAGCGTCCGAACAGGGAGCCACGAGCAGTACTTC
j_gene: TRBJ2-7; d_gene: NA; v_gene: TRBV9; abundance: NA; CDR3aa: CASSVLPVPYEQYF; CDR3nt: TGTGCCAGCAGCGTATTACCCGTCCCCTACGAGCAGTACTTC
j_gene: TRBJ2-1; d_gene: NA; v_gene: TRBV29-1; abundance: NA; CDR3aa: CSVEAVFPKTSEQFF; CDR3nt: TGCAGCGTCGAGGCCGTGTTTCCTAAAACCAGTGAGCAGTTCTTC
j_gene: TRBJ2-5; d_gene: NA; v_gene: TRBV10-3; abundance: NA; CDR3aa: CAISESLGRETQYF; CDR3nt: TGTGCCATCAGTGAGTCGCTGGGGAGAGAGACCCAGTACTTC
j_gene: TRBJ1-1; d_gene: NA; v_gene: TRBV18; abundance: NA; CDR3aa: CASSQMGQNTEAFF; CDR3nt: TGTGCCAGCTCACAAATGGGACAGAACACTGAAGCTTTCTTT
j_gene: TRBJ2-1; d_gene: NA; v_gene: TRBV5-1; abundance: NA; CDR3aa: CASSLFPGSSYNEQFF; CDR3nt: TGCGCCAGCAGCTTGTTCCCGGGGAGCTCCTACAATGAGCAGTTCTTC
j_gene: TRBJ2-7; d_gene: NA; v_gene: TRBV5-1; abundance: NA; CDR3aa: CASSLVGGDTYEQYF; CDR3nt: TGCGCCAGCAGCTTGGTGGGGGGAGACACTTACGAGCAGTACTTC
j_gene: TRBJ2-1; d_gene: NA; v_gene: TRBV5-1; abundance: NA; CDR3aa: CASSSYGGARSMNEQFF; CDR3nt: TGCGCCAGCAGCTCCTATGGGGGTGCTCGTTCAATGAATGAGCAGTTCTTC
j_gene: TRBJ1-2; d_gene: TRBD1; v_gene: TRBV2; abundance: NA; CDR3aa: CASSQTGTGVNGYTF; CDR3nt: TGTGCCAGCAGTCAGACCGGGACAGGGGTGAATGGCTACACCTTC
j_gene: TRBJ2-2; d_gene: TRBD2; v_gene: TRBV7-2; abundance: once; CDR3aa: CASSLELAINTGELFF; CDR3nt: TGTGCCAGCAGCTTAGAACTAGCGATAAACACCGGGGAGCTGTTTTTT
j_gene: TRBJ2-3; d_gene: NA; v_gene: TRBV5-1; abundance: NA; CDR3aa: CASSPSLRGSTDTQYF; CDR3nt: TGCGCCAGCAGCCCGAGCTTAAGGGGGAGCACAGATACGCAGTATTTT
j_gene: TRBJ2-1; d_gene: NA; v_gene: TRBV12-3/TRBV12-4; abundance: NA; CDR3aa: CASTGHTLDEQFF; CDR3nt: TGTGCCAGCACCGGTCATACACTCGATGAGCAGTTCTTC
j_gene: TRBJ1-2; d_gene: NA; v_gene: TRBV6-5; abundance: NA; CDR3aa: CASKRRSGYGYTF; CDR3nt: TGTGCCAGCAAACGGCGTTCGGGCTATGGCTACACCTTC
j_gene: TRBJ1-1; d_gene: TRBD1; v_gene: TRBV3-1/TRBV3-2; abundance: NA; CDR3aa: CASSLRTGFMNTEAFF; CDR3nt: TGTGCCAGCAGCCTTCGGACAGGTTTCATGAACACTGAAGCTTTCTTT
j_gene: TRBJ2-7; d_gene: NA; v_gene: TRBV15; abundance: once; CDR3aa: CATSRVLSYEQYF; CDR3nt: TGTGCCACCAGCAGAGTACTCTCCTACGAGCAGTACTTC
j_gene: TRBJ2-7; d_gene: TRBD2; v_gene: TRBV9; abundance: NA; CDR3aa: CASSVGLAGEEYEQYF; CDR3nt: TGTGCCAGCAGCGTAGGACTAGCGGGAGAGGAGTACGAGCAGTACTTC
j_gene: TRBJ2-2; d_gene: NA; v_gene: TRBV19; abundance: once; CDR3aa: CASSLARLTGELFF; CDR3nt: TGTGCCAGTAGTCTCGCCCGGTTAACCGGGGAGCTGTTTTTT
j_gene: TRBJ2-1; d_gene: NA; v_gene: TRBV28; abundance: NA; CDR3aa: CASTQRGGRAHNEQFF; CDR3nt: TGTGCCAGCACCCAACGAGGTGGGAGAGCACACAATGAGCAGTTCTTC
j_gene: TRBJ2-7; d_gene: NA; v_gene: TRBV4-2; abundance: NA; CDR3aa: CASSQDRPPLRSYEQYF; CDR3nt: TGTGCCAGCAGCCAAGATCGACCACCCCTGAGGTCCTACGAGCAGTACTTC
j_gene: TRBJ2-5; d_gene: NA; v_gene: TRBV28; abundance: NA; CDR3aa: CASWQGGGRAQYF; CDR3nt: TGTGCCAGCTGGCAGGGGGGGGGAAGAGCCCAGTACTTC
j_gene: TRBJ2-1; d_gene: NA; v_gene: TRBV2; abundance: NA; CDR3aa: CASGYRGGWFF; CDR3nt: TGTGCCAGCGGGTATAGAGGCGGGTGGTTCTTC
j_gene: TRBJ2-3; d_gene: NA; v_gene: TRBV6-6; abundance: NA; CDR3aa: CASSPQDTQYF; CDR3nt: TGTGCCAGCAGTCCCCAGGATACGCAGTATTTT
j_gene: TRBJ1-2; d_gene: TRBD1; v_gene: TRBV7-8; abundance: NA; CDR3aa: CASSLNRGLYYGYTF; CDR3nt: TGTGCCAGCAGCTTAAACAGGGGGCTTTACTATGGCTACACCTTC